Listed below are T cell receptor beta chains from one sample, sequenced in a study of graft-versus-host responses after intestinal transplantation. These receptors are not linked to any known antigen. Using immunoSEQ multiplex PCR, the repertoire was profiled, and TCRdb retains in-frame clones only, with some absent. Of about 89,000 clones in the sample, roughly 92% were seen once. The sample here was unstimulated CD4+ T cells sorted from spleen or lymph node cells, taken before intestinal transplant. The receptors shown here come from a human donor who received an intestinal transplant. The CDR3 runs from the conserved cysteine through the conserved F or W. Each record gives: D gene, J gene, V gene, CDR3 DNA, CDR3 protein. D genes are given only for firm matches.

NA TRBJ1-3 TRBV7-9 TGTGCCAGCAGCCCAAGGCGGAGCTCTGGAAACACCATATATTTT CASSPRRSSGNTIYF
NA TRBJ2-7 TRBV7-9 TGTGCCAGCAGCTACGCCCGGAGGGGGGACGAGCAGTACTTC CASSYARRGDEQYF
TRBD1 TRBJ1-4 TRBV2 TGTGCCAGCAGTCCACAGGGGGCTTTTAATGAAAAACTGTTTTTT CASSPQGAFNEKLFF
TRBD1 TRBJ2-7 TRBV7-8 TGTGCCAGCAGCTTAACGTCTACAGGGGGGCGCTACGAGCAGTACTTC CASSLTSTGGRYEQYF
TRBD1 TRBJ1-2 TRBV5-5 TGTGCCAGCAGCTTTATCGACAGGGCCTATGGCTACACCTTC CASSFIDRAYGYTF
NA TRBJ2-5 TRBV5-1 TGCGCCAGCAGCCCGAGAGTACCTCAAGAGACCCAGTACTTC CASSPRVPQETQYF
TRBD1 TRBJ1-2 TRBV5-4 TGTGCCAGCAGCTCTTTGAGGGACAGGGGCTATGGCTACACCTTC CASSSLRDRGYGYTF
TRBD1 TRBJ1-2 TRBV5-6 TGTGCCAGCAGCTTGCGTGGCAGGGGGGACTATGGCTACACCTTC CASSLRGRGDYGYTF
TRBD2 TRBJ2-1 TRBV19 TGTGCCAGTAGGACTAGCGGGAGTTCCAATGAGCAGTTCTTC CASRTSGSSNEQFF
NA TRBJ2-7 TRBV6-5 TGTGCCAGCAGTGGGGCGGGGTCCCCATCATACGAGCAGTACTTC CASSGAGSPSYEQYF
TRBD2 TRBJ2-1 TRBV7-7 TGTGCCAGCAGCGTCGGGACTAGCGATGAGCAGTTCTTC CASSVGTSDEQFF
NA TRBJ1-2 TRBV6-1 TGTGCCAGCAGGGAGCGCAGGGTGAACTATGGCTACACCTTC CASRERRVNYGYTF
TRBD2 TRBJ2-7 TRBV5-4 TGTGCCAGCAGCTTTACTAGCGGGAGGGCCTCTTTGATGCAGCAGTACTTC CASSFTSGRASLMQQYF
NA TRBJ2-2 TRBV29-1 TGCAGCGTTGATGGCGGTATGAACACCGGGGAGCTGTTTTTT CSVDGGMNTGELFF
TRBD1 TRBJ2-5 TRBV5-6 TGTGCCAGCAGCGCCGGGACAGGGGGTGCGGAGACCCAGTACTTC CASSAGTGGAETQYF
NA TRBJ2-7 TRBV7-3 TGTGCCAGCAGCTTATACGACTCCTACGAGCAGTACTTC CASSLYDSYEQYF
TRBD1 TRBJ1-1 TRBV7-7 TGTGCCAGCAGCTTGGGACAGGGGGCGCGGGCTTTCTTT CASSLGQGARAFF
NA TRBJ2-2 TRBV2 TGTGCCAGCAGCGCTTTCCTCCCCACCACCGGGGAGCTGTTTTTT CASSAFLPTTGELFF
TRBD1 TRBJ2-7 TRBV28 TGTGCCAGCAGTTGGACAGGGAATAGTCGATCCGAGCAGTACTTC CASSWTGNSRSEQYF
NA TRBJ2-1 TRBV28 TGTGCCAGCAGCCTCAAATGGCGGCAGATTAGCTCCTACAATGAGCAGTTCTTC CASSLKWRQISSYNEQFF
NA TRBJ2-2 TRBV6-6 TGTGCCAGCAGTTACGATGGTCACAACACCGGGGAGCTGTTTTTT CASSYDGHNTGELFF
NA TRBJ2-1 TRBV2 TGTGCCAGCAGCGGACACAATGAGCAGTTCTTC CASSGHNEQFF
NA TRBJ2-7 TRBV27 TGTGCCAGCATAACGAAGACCTACGAGCAGTACTTC CASITKTYEQYF
NA TRBJ2-2 TRBV5-1 TGCGCCAGCAGCCAGCGGGACACCGGGGAGCTGTTTTTT CASSQRDTGELFF
NA TRBJ2-3 TRBV7-9 TGTGCCAGCAGCTTAGTACTGGGGCAGGGAGATACGCAGTATTTT CASSLVLGQGDTQYF
NA TRBJ1-2 TRBV28 TGTGCCAGCAGAGGGGCGAATTCGGGCTATGGCTACACCTTC CASRGANSGYGYTF
NA TRBJ2-5 TRBV7-7 TGTGCCAGCAGCGGAGCCAGGGGAGAGACCCAGTACTTC CASSGARGETQYF
TRBD1 TRBJ1-6 TRBV2 TGTGCCAGCAGTGTGGGTCAGGGGGATTCACCCCTCCACTTT CASSVGQGDSPLHF
TRBD1 TRBJ2-7 TRBV5-1 TGCGCCAGCAGCCCAGGGGGACAGGGGATGTCCTACGAGCAGTACTTC CASSPGGQGMSYEQYF